The clone carrying this T cell receptor (beta chain) has just a few counts. Its antigen remains unidentified. The data originate from a study of cytomegalovirus exposure and HLA in healthy donors. General study results and limits: TCR beta chains associated with HLA were, in a later analysis, more clonally expanded than equally common others.

The PCR contained 60 Vbeta and 13 Jbeta primers. The method was immunoSEQ multiplex PCR; TCRdb's version includes in-frame clones alone and lacks a portion of them. This sample carries 180,000 or so clones, 70% to 90% of them seen once, and the ten largest clones take almost 9.5%. The CDR3 loop spans 16 amino acids. Germline-derived CDR1 and CDR2 are SNHLY and FYNNEI. Trimming cost V 5 bases and J 3 bases; bases outside gene matches: 3. This rearrangement joins TRBV2 to TRBJ2-6; 11 nucleotides line up with TRBD1. This clonotype was sampled from a young man in good health and CMV-seropositive. The sample comprised PBMCs. CDR3 region: CASSRDRGVGANVLTF. The CDR3 DNA is TGTGCCAGCAGTAGGGACAGGGGGGTTGGGGCCAACGTCCTGACTTTC.